Each of the 6 T cell receptor beta chains below was sequenced from the same sample in a study of human T cells and chemical hapten exposure. TCRdb fed the RACE reads into MiXCR, producing one record per CDR3 protein. Altogether some 52,000 distinct CDR3 sequences are present, more than 9.5% being singletons, with the ten largest covering about 1.7%. Documented time point: patch test 1, 2 weeks after DPC sensitization. The treatment denotes: therapeutic diphenylcyclopropenone sensitization with weekly scalp DPC. Unfractionated whole blood was the source from which total RNA was extracted. The sequencing here drew on whole blood, taken in connection with sensitization to the hapten diphenylcyclopropenone (DPC). The source of these receptors is a woman aged 35 to 49 with alopecia areata. Some clones in this sample may be carry-over from other donors' samples.

J is TRBJ1-2 and V is TRBV28; no clear D. Germline CDR1 reads MDHEN; CDR2 reads SYDVKM. The V end was cut by 6 bases, the J end by 2 bases, with 4 bases between. This CDR3 has 11 amino acids. CDR3 DNA: TGTGCCAGCAGGATCAACTATGGCTACACCTTC. Translation gives CASRINYGYTF.

CDR3 sequence: CSVRPRTSGLPNEQFF. Here the CDR3 DNA reads TGCAGCGTTCGGCCTAGGACTAGCGGGCTACCGAATGAGCAGTTCTTC. The chain couples TRBV29-1 to TRBJ2-1, with 11 positions matching TRBD2. The V and J ends lost 5 bases and 7 bases, in that order; junction bases with no gene match: 13. The CDR3 consists of 16 residues. Germline V gene data show CDR1 as SQVTM and CDR2 as ANQGSEA.

The CDR3 spells CASSYGSGVAYEQYF. The CDR3 DNA follows: TGTGCCAGCAGTTACGGGTCCGGGGTGGCCTACGAGCAGTACTTC. The genes are TRBV27 and TRBJ2-7, with a possible D match to TRBD2 (5 bases). The germline gives CDR1 MNHEY, CDR2 SMNVEV (reference sequence). Trimming stripped 4 bases from V and 2 bases from J, with 15 bases between. The CDR3 has 15 residues.

This clonotype came up many times. The chain is built from TRBV14 and TRBJ2-6; D unresolved. Germline values: CDR1 SGHDN, CDR2 FVKESK. This CDR3 is 16 amino acids long. Between the trimmed V and J ends, which lost 1 base and 1 base, there was a span of 8 bases. The CDR3 DNA sequence: TGTGCCAGCAGCCAAGTCTTCTTTTCTGGGGCCAACGTCCTGACTTTC. This translates into CASSQVFFSGANVLTF.

This clonotype was observed a few times. The J gene is TRBJ2-1, the V gene TRBV11-3, with D unclear. This CDR3 is 11 amino acids long. Germline lookup yields CDR1 SGHNT and CDR2 YENEEA. With 1 base removed from V and 9 bases from J, the gap between germline ends came to 4 bases. The CDR3 region is CASSLGGEQFF. CDR3 in DNA: TGTGCCAGCAGCTTAGGGGGTGAGCAGTTCTTC. Drawing the rest from reference TRBV11-3 and TRBJ2-1, the complete variable domain is EAGVVQSPRYKIIEKKQPVAFWCNPISGHNTLYWYLQNLGQGPELLIRYENEEAVDDSQLPKDRFSAERLKGVDSTLKIQPAELGDSAVYLCASSLGGEQFFGPGTRLTVL.

This clonotype was counted a few times. This chain links TRBV29-1 with TRBJ2-1; TRBD2 agrees at 8 bases. The CDR3 totals 14 residues. The J segment lost 5 bases and the V segment lost 3 bases, leaving 6 bases of the junction unmatched. The germline gives CDR1 SQVTM, CDR2 ANQGSEA. In nucleotides, the CDR3 is TGCAGCGTTGACGAACTAGCGGTTGACAATGAGCAGTTCTTC. Residues: CSVDELAVDNEQFF.